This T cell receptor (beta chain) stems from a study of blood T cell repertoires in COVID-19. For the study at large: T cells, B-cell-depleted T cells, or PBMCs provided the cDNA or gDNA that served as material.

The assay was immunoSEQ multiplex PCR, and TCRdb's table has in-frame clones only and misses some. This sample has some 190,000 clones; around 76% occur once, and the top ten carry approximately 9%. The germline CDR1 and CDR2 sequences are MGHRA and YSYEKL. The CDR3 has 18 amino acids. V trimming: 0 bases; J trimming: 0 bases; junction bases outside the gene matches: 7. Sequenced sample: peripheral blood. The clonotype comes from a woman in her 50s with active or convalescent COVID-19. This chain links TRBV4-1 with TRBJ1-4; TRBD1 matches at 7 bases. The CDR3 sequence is CASSQEYGRGTTNEKLFF. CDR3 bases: TGCGCCAGCAGCCAAGAGTACGGCAGGGGGACAACTAATGAAAAACTGTTTTTT.